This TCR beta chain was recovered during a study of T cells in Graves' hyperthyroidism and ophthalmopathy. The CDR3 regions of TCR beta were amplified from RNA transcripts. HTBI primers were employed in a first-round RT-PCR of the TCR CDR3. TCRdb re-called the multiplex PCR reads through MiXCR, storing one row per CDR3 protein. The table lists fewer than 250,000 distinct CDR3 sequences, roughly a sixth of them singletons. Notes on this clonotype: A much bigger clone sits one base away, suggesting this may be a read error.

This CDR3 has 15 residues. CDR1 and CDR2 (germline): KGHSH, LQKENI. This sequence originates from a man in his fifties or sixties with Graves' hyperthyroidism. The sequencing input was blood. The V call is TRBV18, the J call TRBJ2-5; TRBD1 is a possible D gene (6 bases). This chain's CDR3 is CASPPPTTGKETQYF. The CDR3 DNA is TGTGCCAGCCCACCACCTACTACAGGGAAAGAGACCCAGTACTTC.